The rows below give T cell receptor beta chains drawn from one sample of a study of blood T cell repertoires in COVID-19. This table comes from immunoSEQ multiplex PCR, and its TCRdb copy is limited to in-frame clones, with some not included. The sample lists 250,000 to 300,000 clones, around 83% occurring once. Material: PBMCs or T cells enriched from blood (not recorded which). The origin of the receptors is a man aged 40-49 years who had been exposed to COVID-19. The CDR3 runs from the conserved cysteine through the conserved F or W. Fields, in order: CDR3 DNA, CDR3 protein, V gene, D gene, clone size, J gene. D genes are given only for firm matches. Clone size, where shown, is once, few, many, or a class for clones that have expanded.

cdr3_nt: TGTGCCAGCAGCAAACACTTTCCCGAGCAGTACTTC; cdr3_aa: CASSKHFPEQYF; v_call: TRBV21-1; d_call: NA; clone_size: NA; j_call: TRBJ2-7
cdr3_nt: TGTGCCAGAAGCTCCGGGACAGCCCTTCAGTTTTTTGGAAACACCATATATTTT; cdr3_aa: CARSSGTALQFFGNTIYF; v_call: TRBV5-3; d_call: TRBD1; clone_size: NA; j_call: TRBJ1-3
cdr3_nt: TGTGCCAGCTCCAAGACAGGAAATAACGACGGCGGCACCATATATTTT; cdr3_aa: CASSKTGNNDGGTIYF; v_call: TRBV18; d_call: NA; clone_size: NA; j_call: TRBJ1-3
cdr3_nt: TGTGCCAGCAGCTTGTTTGGGGGCGATAACTATGGCTACACCTTC; cdr3_aa: CASSLFGGDNYGYTF; v_call: TRBV7-9; d_call: NA; clone_size: NA; j_call: TRBJ1-2
cdr3_nt: TGTGCCTGGAGTGTGACAGGGGCAGATACGCAGTATTTT; cdr3_aa: CAWSVTGADTQYF; v_call: TRBV30; d_call: TRBD1; clone_size: NA; j_call: TRBJ2-3
cdr3_nt: TGTGCCAGCAGCTTCTTACTAGCAGAAAACAATGAGCAGTTCTTC; cdr3_aa: CASSFLLAENNEQFF; v_call: TRBV7-9; d_call: NA; clone_size: NA; j_call: TRBJ2-1
cdr3_nt: TGTGCCAGCAGTGTAAATGAGCAGTTCTTC; cdr3_aa: CASSVNEQFF; v_call: TRBV2; d_call: NA; clone_size: NA; j_call: TRBJ2-1
cdr3_nt: TGCGCCAGCAGCCCCGGACAGGTTAATGAAAAACTGTTTTTT; cdr3_aa: CASSPGQVNEKLFF; v_call: TRBV4-1; d_call: TRBD1; clone_size: few; j_call: TRBJ1-4
cdr3_nt: TGTGCCAGCAGCCTCGGTTTGTTAGCGGGTCAGGTGGAGACCCAGTACTTC; cdr3_aa: CASSLGLLAGQVETQYF; v_call: TRBV3-1/TRBV3-2; d_call: TRBD2; clone_size: once; j_call: TRBJ2-5
cdr3_nt: TGTGCCAGCAGGTGGACAGACTCTGGAAACACCATATATTTT; cdr3_aa: CASRWTDSGNTIYF; v_call: TRBV7-9; d_call: NA; clone_size: NA; j_call: TRBJ1-3
cdr3_nt: TGCGCCAGCAGCCAGAAACTAGCGGGATATACAGATACGCAGTATTTT; cdr3_aa: CASSQKLAGYTDTQYF; v_call: TRBV4-1; d_call: TRBD2; clone_size: NA; j_call: TRBJ2-3
cdr3_nt: TGTGCCATCGCTGGGGCCGCGTCGAACACCGGGGAGCTGTTTTTT; cdr3_aa: CAIAGAASNTGELFF; v_call: TRBV10-3; d_call: NA; clone_size: few; j_call: TRBJ2-2
cdr3_nt: TGTGCCAGCAGGGTCGATGACAGGGACACTGAAGCTTTCTTT; cdr3_aa: CASRVDDRDTEAFF; v_call: TRBV2; d_call: TRBD1; clone_size: NA; j_call: TRBJ1-1
cdr3_nt: TGTGCCAGCACCGAGGGGGGCAGGGGGCATCACACTGAAGCTTTCTTT; cdr3_aa: CASTEGGRGHHTEAFF; v_call: TRBV13; d_call: TRBD1; clone_size: NA; j_call: TRBJ1-1
cdr3_nt: TGTGCCAGCAGCTTACTAGTCGGCCCTTTGCTGTTCTTC; cdr3_aa: CASSLLVGPLLFF; v_call: TRBV11-2; d_call: NA; clone_size: NA; j_call: TRBJ2-1
cdr3_nt: TGTGCCACCAGTGATCCAACCGGGACTAGCGGGAGGCAAAGGGAGCAGTACTTC; cdr3_aa: CATSDPTGTSGRQREQYF; v_call: TRBV24-1; d_call: TRBD2; clone_size: NA; j_call: TRBJ2-7
cdr3_nt: TGTGCCAGCATCCTGGACAGGGGGGCGGACGAGCAGTACTTC; cdr3_aa: CASILDRGADEQYF; v_call: TRBV5-4; d_call: TRBD1; clone_size: NA; j_call: TRBJ2-7
cdr3_nt: TGCAGTGCTAGTGACGGGACAGGGTCTGACACCTTC; cdr3_aa: CSASDGTGSDTF; v_call: TRBV20-1; d_call: TRBD1; clone_size: NA; j_call: TRBJ1-2
cdr3_nt: TGTGCCAGCAGTACTATCACTAGTTCCATGGAGCAGTTCTTC; cdr3_aa: CASSTITSSMEQFF; v_call: TRBV5-6; d_call: NA; clone_size: NA; j_call: TRBJ2-1
cdr3_nt: TGCGCCAGCAGCTTGGAGACAGTGAATGAGCAGTTCTTC; cdr3_aa: CASSLETVNEQFF; v_call: TRBV5-1; d_call: NA; clone_size: NA; j_call: TRBJ2-1
cdr3_nt: TGTGCCAGTAGTCGACAGGGCCCTTGGCAGCCCCAGCATTTT; cdr3_aa: CASSRQGPWQPQHF; v_call: TRBV19; d_call: TRBD1; clone_size: NA; j_call: TRBJ1-5
cdr3_nt: TGTGCCAGCAGCTTAGGGGACAGGGGGCATCAGCCCCAGCATTTT; cdr3_aa: CASSLGDRGHQPQHF; v_call: TRBV7-8; d_call: TRBD1; clone_size: few; j_call: TRBJ1-5
cdr3_nt: TGTGCCAGCAGCTTAGGGAGAGTAGCTAACTATGGCTACACCTTC; cdr3_aa: CASSLGRVANYGYTF; v_call: TRBV5-4; d_call: NA; clone_size: NA; j_call: TRBJ1-2
cdr3_nt: TGCAGCGTTGAAGTTGGGAGCTATGGCTACACCTTC; cdr3_aa: CSVEVGSYGYTF; v_call: TRBV29-1; d_call: NA; clone_size: NA; j_call: TRBJ1-2
cdr3_nt: TGTGCCAGCAGCGTAGTCCCGGGCACTGAAGCTTTCTTT; cdr3_aa: CASSVVPGTEAFF; v_call: TRBV9; d_call: NA; clone_size: NA; j_call: TRBJ1-1
cdr3_nt: TGTGCCAGTAGTACGGTGACAGGGGTCGAGCAGTACTTC; cdr3_aa: CASSTVTGVEQYF; v_call: TRBV19; d_call: TRBD1; clone_size: many; j_call: TRBJ2-7
cdr3_nt: TGTGCCAGTAGCCCGGGACTAGCGGGAGCAAGGCAGTTCTTC; cdr3_aa: CASSPGLAGARQFF; v_call: TRBV19; d_call: TRBD2; clone_size: NA; j_call: TRBJ2-1
cdr3_nt: TGTGCCACCAGTGGACGGCAGGAAGAGACCCAGTACTTC; cdr3_aa: CATSGRQEETQYF; v_call: TRBV24-1; d_call: NA; clone_size: NA; j_call: TRBJ2-5
cdr3_nt: TGCGCCAGCAGCTTGGGACAGGATCAGCCCCAGCATTTT; cdr3_aa: CASSLGQDQPQHF; v_call: TRBV5-1; d_call: NA; clone_size: NA; j_call: TRBJ1-5
cdr3_nt: TGTGCCAGCTTACAGGGGATCAATCAGCCCCAGCATTTT; cdr3_aa: CASLQGINQPQHF; v_call: TRBV2; d_call: TRBD1; clone_size: NA; j_call: TRBJ1-5
cdr3_nt: TGTGCCAGCAGCGTGACAGGCCTCAGCACAGATACGCAGTATTTT; cdr3_aa: CASSVTGLSTDTQYF; v_call: TRBV7-9; d_call: NA; clone_size: NA; j_call: TRBJ2-3
cdr3_nt: TGTGCCAGCAGCTCCAAGGACAGGGGTCGACAGCCCCAGCATTTT; cdr3_aa: CASSSKDRGRQPQHF; v_call: TRBV11-1; d_call: TRBD1; clone_size: once; j_call: TRBJ1-5
cdr3_nt: TGCGCCAGCAGCCATCAATCCGTGGAGACAGGCACTGAAGCTTTCTTT; cdr3_aa: CASSHQSVETGTEAFF; v_call: TRBV4-1; d_call: NA; clone_size: NA; j_call: TRBJ1-1
cdr3_nt: TGCGCCAGCAGTCTCCGGGTTTCCTACAATGAGCAGTTCTTC; cdr3_aa: CASSLRVSYNEQFF; v_call: TRBV23-1; d_call: NA; clone_size: once; j_call: TRBJ2-1
cdr3_nt: TGCAGCGCCCGTTCGACGGGGACTGAAGCTTTCTTT; cdr3_aa: CSARSTGTEAFF; v_call: TRBV29-1; d_call: NA; clone_size: NA; j_call: TRBJ1-1
cdr3_nt: TGTGCCAGCAGCGCTCCCGCGGGGCCTTCCTACAATGAGCAGTTCTTC; cdr3_aa: CASSAPAGPSYNEQFF; v_call: TRBV9; d_call: NA; clone_size: NA; j_call: TRBJ2-1
cdr3_nt: TGTGCCAGCAGCCAAGACAGTCCTGATACGCAGTATTTT; cdr3_aa: CASSQDSPDTQYF; v_call: TRBV12-3/TRBV12-4; d_call: NA; clone_size: NA; j_call: TRBJ2-3
cdr3_nt: TGTGCCAGCAGTGAAGTCCTTGAAGCTTTCTTT; cdr3_aa: CASSEVLEAFF; v_call: TRBV6-1; d_call: NA; clone_size: NA; j_call: TRBJ1-1
cdr3_nt: TGCAGTGTTAACACAGATACGCAGTATTTT; cdr3_aa: CSVNTDTQYF; v_call: TRBV20-1; d_call: NA; clone_size: NA; j_call: TRBJ2-3
cdr3_nt: TGTGCCAGCTCACCACAAGGAGGTAGCGGAACAGATACGCAGTATTTT; cdr3_aa: CASSPQGGSGTDTQYF; v_call: TRBV18; d_call: NA; clone_size: once; j_call: TRBJ2-3
cdr3_nt: TGTGCCAGCAGTTCAGGCTTCGGGGAGCTGTTTTTT; cdr3_aa: CASSSGFGELFF; v_call: TRBV12-3/TRBV12-4; d_call: NA; clone_size: once; j_call: TRBJ2-2
cdr3_nt: TGTGCCAGCAGCCCGACTAGCGGGGTTTACAATGAGCAGTTCTTC; cdr3_aa: CASSPTSGVYNEQFF; v_call: TRBV3-1/TRBV3-2; d_call: TRBD2; clone_size: once; j_call: TRBJ2-1
cdr3_nt: TGTGCCAGCAATAATAGGGGGCGAAATCAGCCCCAGCATTTT; cdr3_aa: CASNNRGRNQPQHF; v_call: TRBV27; d_call: TRBD1; clone_size: NA; j_call: TRBJ1-5
cdr3_nt: TGTGCCAGCAGTTTAGCGGGAGGGTTAGCGGATACGCAGTATTTT; cdr3_aa: CASSLAGGLADTQYF; v_call: TRBV9; d_call: TRBD2; clone_size: NA; j_call: TRBJ2-3
cdr3_nt: TGTGCCTGGAGATTCTTAAGGGAGACGGAGCTTGGGTTT; cdr3_aa: CAWRFLRETELGF; v_call: TRBV30; d_call: NA; clone_size: NA; j_call: TRBJ1-1
cdr3_nt: TGTGCCACCAGGGAACGATCGACTTACTACAATGAGCAGTTCTTC; cdr3_aa: CATRERSTYYNEQFF; v_call: TRBV15; d_call: NA; clone_size: NA; j_call: TRBJ2-1
cdr3_nt: TGTGCCAGTATTTCAATTGTGAGGGACACTGAAGCTTTCTTT; cdr3_aa: CASISIVRDTEAFF; v_call: TRBV19; d_call: NA; clone_size: NA; j_call: TRBJ1-1
cdr3_nt: TGTGCCAGCACGGCGGGACAGATACTTGGAAACACCATATATTTT; cdr3_aa: CASTAGQILGNTIYF; v_call: TRBV11-3; d_call: TRBD1; clone_size: NA; j_call: TRBJ1-3
cdr3_nt: TGCAGCGTTGGGGTGTCAGGGGGGTTGTATGAGACCCAGTACTTC; cdr3_aa: CSVGVSGGLYETQYF; v_call: TRBV29-1; d_call: NA; clone_size: once; j_call: TRBJ2-5
cdr3_nt: TGTGCCAGTAGTAGGGTTGGGGGCTGGAACACCGGGGAGCTGTTTTTT; cdr3_aa: CASSRVGGWNTGELFF; v_call: TRBV19; d_call: NA; clone_size: NA; j_call: TRBJ2-2
cdr3_nt: TGTGCCAGCAGCTCTCAGGGTCCCTACGAGCAGTACTTC; cdr3_aa: CASSSQGPYEQYF; v_call: TRBV11-3; d_call: NA; clone_size: NA; j_call: TRBJ2-7
cdr3_nt: TGTGCCAGCAGCTTAGTCCGTGAGCTGGAAGCTTTCTTT; cdr3_aa: CASSLVRELEAFF; v_call: TRBV7-8; d_call: NA; clone_size: NA; j_call: TRBJ1-1